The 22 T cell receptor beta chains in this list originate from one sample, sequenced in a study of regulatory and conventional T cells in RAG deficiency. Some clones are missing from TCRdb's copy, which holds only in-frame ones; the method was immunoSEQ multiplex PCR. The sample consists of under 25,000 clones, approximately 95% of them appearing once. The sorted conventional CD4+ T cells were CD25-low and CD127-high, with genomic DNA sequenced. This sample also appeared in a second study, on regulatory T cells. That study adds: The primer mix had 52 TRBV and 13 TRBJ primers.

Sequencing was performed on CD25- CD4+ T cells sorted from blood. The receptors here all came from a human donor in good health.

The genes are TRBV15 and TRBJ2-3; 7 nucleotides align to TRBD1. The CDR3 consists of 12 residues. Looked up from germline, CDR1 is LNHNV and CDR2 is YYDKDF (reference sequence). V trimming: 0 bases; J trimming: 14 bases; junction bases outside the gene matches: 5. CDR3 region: CATSRDDRVLYF. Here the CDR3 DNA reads TGTGCCACCAGCAGAGACGACAGGGTGCTGTATTTT.

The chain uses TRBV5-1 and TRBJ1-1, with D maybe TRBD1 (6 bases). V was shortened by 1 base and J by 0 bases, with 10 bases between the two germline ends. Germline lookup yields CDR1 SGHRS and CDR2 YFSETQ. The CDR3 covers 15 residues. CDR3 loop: CASSLLSGVNTEAFF. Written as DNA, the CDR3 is TGCGCCAGCAGCTTGTTATCAGGGGTGAACACTGAAGCTTTCTTT.

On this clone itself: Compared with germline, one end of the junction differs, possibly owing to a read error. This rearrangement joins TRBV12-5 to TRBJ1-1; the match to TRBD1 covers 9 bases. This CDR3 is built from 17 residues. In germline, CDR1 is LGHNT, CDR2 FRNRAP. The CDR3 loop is CANGLGGTGRRNTETFF. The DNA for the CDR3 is TGTGCTAATGGTTTGGGGGGGACAGGGAGGAGGAACACTGAAACTTTCTTT.

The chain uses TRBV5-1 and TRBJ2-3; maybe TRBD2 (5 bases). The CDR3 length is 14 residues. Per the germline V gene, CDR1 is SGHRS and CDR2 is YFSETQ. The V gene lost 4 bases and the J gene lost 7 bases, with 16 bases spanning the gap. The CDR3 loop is CASSTSREGNTQYF. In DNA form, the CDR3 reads TGCGCCAGCAGCACCTCCCGGGAAGGAAATACGCAGTATTTT.

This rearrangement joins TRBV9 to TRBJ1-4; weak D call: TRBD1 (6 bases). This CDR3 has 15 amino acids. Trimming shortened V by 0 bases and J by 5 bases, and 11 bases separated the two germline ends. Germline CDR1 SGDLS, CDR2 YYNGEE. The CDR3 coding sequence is TGTGCCAGCAGCGTAGGGGCAGGGGTAAATGAAAAACTGTTTTTT. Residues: CASSVGAGVNEKLFF.

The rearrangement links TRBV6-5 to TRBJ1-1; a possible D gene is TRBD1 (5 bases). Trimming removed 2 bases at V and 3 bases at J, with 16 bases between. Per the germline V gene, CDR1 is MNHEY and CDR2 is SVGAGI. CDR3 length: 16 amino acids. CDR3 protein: CASSYAYDSLHTEAFF. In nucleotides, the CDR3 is TGTGCCAGCAGTTACGCGTACGACAGCTTGCACACTGAAGCTTTCTTT.

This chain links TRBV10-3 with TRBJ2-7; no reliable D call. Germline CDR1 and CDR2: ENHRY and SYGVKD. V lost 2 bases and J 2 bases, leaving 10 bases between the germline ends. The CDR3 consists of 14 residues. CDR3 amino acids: CAISEGPDTYEQYF. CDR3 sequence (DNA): TGTGCCATCAGTGAGGGGCCAGACACCTACGAGCAGTACTTC.

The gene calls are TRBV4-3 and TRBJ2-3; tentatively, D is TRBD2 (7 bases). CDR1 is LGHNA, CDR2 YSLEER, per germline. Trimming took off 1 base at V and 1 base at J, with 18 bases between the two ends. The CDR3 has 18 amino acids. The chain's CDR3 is CASSQAPFGEGGTDTQYF. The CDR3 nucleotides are TGCGCCAGCAGCCAAGCTCCTTTTGGGGAGGGGGGCACAGATACGCAGTATTTT.

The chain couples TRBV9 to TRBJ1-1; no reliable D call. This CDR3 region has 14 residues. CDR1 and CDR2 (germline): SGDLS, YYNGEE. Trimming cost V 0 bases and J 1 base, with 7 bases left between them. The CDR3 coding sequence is TGTGCCAGCAGCGTAGGCCAGAAGAACACTGAAGCTTTCTTT. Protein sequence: CASSVGQKNTEAFF.

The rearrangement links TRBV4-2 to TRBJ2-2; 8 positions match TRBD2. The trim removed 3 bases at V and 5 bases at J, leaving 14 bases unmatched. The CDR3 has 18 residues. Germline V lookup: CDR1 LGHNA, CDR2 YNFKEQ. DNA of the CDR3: TGTGCCAGCAGCCATGACGGAACGGGGGGGCCGCGGACCGGGGAGCTGTTTTTT. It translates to CASSHDGTGGPRTGELFF.

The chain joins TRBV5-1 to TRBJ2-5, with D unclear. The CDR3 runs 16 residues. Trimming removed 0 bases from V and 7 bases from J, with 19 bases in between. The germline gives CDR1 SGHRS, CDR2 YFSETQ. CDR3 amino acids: CASSLGVEQATRTQYF. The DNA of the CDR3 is TGCGCCAGCAGCTTGGGAGTAGAGCAGGCCACGCGGACCCAGTACTTC.

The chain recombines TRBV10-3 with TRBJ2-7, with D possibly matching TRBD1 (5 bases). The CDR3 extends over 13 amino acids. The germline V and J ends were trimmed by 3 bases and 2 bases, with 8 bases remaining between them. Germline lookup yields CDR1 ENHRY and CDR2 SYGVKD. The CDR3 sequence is CAISDDSTYEQYF. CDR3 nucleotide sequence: TGTGCCATCAGTGACGACAGTACCTACGAGCAGTACTTC.

DNA for the CDR3: TGTGCCAGCTCTCGACAGGACTACGAGCAGTACTTC. It encodes CASSRQDYEQYF. The genes are TRBV18 and TRBJ2-7, with D tentatively TRBD1 (6 bases). The CDR3 has 12 amino acids. Trimming left V 6 bases short and J 3 bases short, with 9 bases between. CDR1 is KGHSH and CDR2 is LQKENI in the germline V gene.

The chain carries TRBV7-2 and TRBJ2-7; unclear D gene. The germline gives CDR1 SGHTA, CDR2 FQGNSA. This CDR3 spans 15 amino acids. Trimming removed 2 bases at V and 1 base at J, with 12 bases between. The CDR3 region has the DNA TGTGCCAGCAGCTTAATAAGGCAGGCTTCCTACGAGCAGTACTTC. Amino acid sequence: CASSLIRQASYEQYF.

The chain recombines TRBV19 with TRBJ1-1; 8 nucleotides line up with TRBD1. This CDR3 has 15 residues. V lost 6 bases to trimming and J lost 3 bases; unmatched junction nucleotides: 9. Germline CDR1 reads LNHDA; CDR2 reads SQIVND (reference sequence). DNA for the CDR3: TGTGCCAGTAGCCCCGGGACAGGAGGACACACTGAAGCTTTCTTT. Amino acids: CASSPGTGGHTEAFF.

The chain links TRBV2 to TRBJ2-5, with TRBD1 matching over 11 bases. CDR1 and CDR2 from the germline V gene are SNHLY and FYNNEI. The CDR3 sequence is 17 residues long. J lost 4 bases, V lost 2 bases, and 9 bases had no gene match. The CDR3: CASSEREGGTGGETQYF. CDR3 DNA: TGTGCCAGCAGTGAAAGAGAAGGGGGGACAGGGGGAGAGACCCAGTACTTC.

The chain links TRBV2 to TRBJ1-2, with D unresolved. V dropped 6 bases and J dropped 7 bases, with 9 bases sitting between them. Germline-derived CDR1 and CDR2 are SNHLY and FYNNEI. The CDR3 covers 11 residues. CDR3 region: CASRAVRGYTF. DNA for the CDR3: TGTGCCAGCAGGGCAGTTCGTGGCTACACCTTC. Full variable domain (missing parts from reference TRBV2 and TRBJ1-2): EPEVTQTPSHQVTQMGQEVILRCVPISNHLYFYWYRQILGQKVEFLVSFYNNEISEKSEIFDDQFSVERPDGSNFTLKIRSTKLEDSAMYFCASRAVRGYTFGSGTRLTVV.

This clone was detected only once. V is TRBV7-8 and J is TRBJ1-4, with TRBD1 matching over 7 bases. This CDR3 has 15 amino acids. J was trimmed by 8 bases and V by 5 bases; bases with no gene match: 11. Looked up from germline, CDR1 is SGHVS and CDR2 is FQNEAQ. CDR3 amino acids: CASSDDRAGGEKLFF. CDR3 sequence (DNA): TGTGCCAGCAGCGACGACAGGGCTGGTGGGGAAAAACTGTTTTTT.

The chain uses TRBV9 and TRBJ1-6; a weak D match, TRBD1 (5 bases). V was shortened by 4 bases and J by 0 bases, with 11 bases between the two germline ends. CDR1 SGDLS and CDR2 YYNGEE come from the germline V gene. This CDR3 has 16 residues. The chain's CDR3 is CASSPRQSSYNSPLHF. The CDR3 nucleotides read TGTGCCAGCAGCCCACGACAGAGCTCCTATAATTCACCCCTCCACTTT.

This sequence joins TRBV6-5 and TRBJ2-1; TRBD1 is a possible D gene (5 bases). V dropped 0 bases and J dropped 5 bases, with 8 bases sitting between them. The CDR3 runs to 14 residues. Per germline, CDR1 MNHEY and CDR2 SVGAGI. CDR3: CASSYSPGHNEQFF. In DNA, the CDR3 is TGTGCCAGCAGTTACTCTCCAGGGCACAATGAGCAGTTCTTC.

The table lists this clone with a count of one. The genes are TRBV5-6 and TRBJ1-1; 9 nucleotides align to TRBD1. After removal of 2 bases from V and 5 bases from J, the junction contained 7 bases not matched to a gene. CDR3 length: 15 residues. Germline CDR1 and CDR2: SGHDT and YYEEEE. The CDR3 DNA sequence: TGTGCCAGCAGCTTCGATGACAGGGGGGGGACTGAAGCTTTCTTT. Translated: CASSFDDRGGTEAFF.

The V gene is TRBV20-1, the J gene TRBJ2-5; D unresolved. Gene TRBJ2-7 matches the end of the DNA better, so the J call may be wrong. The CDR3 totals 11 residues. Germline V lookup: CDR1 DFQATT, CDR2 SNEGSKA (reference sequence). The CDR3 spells CSAREPYEQYF. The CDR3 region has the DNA TGCAGTGCTAGGGAGCCCTACGAGCAGTACTTC.